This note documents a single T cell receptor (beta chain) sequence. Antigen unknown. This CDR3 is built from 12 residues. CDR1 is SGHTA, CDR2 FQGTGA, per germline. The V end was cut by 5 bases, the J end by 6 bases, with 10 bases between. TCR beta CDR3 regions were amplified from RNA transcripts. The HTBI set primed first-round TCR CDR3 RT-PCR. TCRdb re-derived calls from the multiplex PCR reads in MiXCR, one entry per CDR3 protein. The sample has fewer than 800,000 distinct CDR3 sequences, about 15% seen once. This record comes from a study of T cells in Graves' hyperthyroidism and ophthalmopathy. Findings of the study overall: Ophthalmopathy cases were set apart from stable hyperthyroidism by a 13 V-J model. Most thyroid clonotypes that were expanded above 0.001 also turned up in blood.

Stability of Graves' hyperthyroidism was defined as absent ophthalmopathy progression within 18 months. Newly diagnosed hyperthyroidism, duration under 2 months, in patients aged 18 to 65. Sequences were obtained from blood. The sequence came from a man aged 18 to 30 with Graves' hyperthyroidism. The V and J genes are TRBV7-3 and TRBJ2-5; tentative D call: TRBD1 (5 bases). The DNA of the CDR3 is TGTGCCAGCAGCGGGCAGGGCCAGACCCAGTACTTC. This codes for CASSGQGQTQYF.